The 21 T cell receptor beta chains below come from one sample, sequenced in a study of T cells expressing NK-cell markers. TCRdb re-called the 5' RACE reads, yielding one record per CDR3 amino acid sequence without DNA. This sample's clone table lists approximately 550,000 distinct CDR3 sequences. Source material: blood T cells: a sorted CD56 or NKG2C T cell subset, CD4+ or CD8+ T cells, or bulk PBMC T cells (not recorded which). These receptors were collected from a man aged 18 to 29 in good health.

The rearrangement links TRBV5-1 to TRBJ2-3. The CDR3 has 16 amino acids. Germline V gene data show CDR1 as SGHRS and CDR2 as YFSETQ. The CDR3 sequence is CASSLDARYRTDTQYF.

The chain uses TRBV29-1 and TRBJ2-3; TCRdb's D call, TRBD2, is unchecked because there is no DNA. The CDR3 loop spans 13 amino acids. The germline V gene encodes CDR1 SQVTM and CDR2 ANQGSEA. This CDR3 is CSVGDSATDTQYF.

CDR3 region: CASSHGTSSPYEQYF. This chain connects TRBV6-2 or TRBV6-3 to TRBJ2-7; TCRdb outputs TRBD1, but without DNA this stays unchecked. The CDR3 covers 15 residues. CDR1 is MNHEY and CDR2 is SVGEGT in the germline V gene.

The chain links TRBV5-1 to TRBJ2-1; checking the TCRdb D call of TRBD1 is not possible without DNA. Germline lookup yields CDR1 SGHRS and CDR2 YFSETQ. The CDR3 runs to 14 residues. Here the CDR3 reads CASSFRDRADEQFF.

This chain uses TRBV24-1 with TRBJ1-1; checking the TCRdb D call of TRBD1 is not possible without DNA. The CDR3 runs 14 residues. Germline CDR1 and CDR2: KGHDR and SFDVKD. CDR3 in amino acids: CATSERGGNTEAFF.

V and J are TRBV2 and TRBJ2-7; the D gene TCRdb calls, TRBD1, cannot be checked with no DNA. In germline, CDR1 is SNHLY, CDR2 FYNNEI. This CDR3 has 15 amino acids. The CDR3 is CARGDSGGIFYEQYF.

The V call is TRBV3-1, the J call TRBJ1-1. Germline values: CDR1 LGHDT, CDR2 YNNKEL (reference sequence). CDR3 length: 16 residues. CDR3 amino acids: CASSRGGGRRTTEAFF.

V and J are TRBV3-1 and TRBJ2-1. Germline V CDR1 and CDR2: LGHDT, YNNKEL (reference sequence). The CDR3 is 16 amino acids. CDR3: CASSQEVASAYNEQFF.

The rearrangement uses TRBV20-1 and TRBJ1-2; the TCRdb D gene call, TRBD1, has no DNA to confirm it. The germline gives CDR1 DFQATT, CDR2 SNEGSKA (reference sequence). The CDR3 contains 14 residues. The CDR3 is CSARGQSGESGYTF.

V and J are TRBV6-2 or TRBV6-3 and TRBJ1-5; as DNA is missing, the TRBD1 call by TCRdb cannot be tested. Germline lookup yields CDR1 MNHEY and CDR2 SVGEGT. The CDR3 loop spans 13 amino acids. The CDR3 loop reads CASMAGVNQPQHF.

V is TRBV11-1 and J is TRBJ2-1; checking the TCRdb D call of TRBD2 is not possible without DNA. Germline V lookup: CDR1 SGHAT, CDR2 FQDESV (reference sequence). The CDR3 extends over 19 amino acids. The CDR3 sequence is CASRQGLAGEKRTYNEQFF. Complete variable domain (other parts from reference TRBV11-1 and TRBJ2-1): EAEVAQSPRYKITEKSQAVAFWCDPISGHATLYWYRQILGQGPELLVQFQDESVVDDSQLPKDRFSAERLKGVDSTLKIQPAELGDSAMYLCASRQGLAGEKRTYNEQFFGPGTRLTVL.

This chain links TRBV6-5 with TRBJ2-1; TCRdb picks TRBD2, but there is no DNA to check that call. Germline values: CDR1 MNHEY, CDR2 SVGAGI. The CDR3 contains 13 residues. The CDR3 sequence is CASTPGLHNEQFF.

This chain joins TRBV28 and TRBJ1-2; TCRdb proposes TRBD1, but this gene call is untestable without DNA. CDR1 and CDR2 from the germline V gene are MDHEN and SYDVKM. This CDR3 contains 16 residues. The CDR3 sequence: CASTAIRGTANYGYTF.

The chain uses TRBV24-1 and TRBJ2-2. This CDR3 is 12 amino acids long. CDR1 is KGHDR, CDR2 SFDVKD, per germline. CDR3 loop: CATGVYTGELFF.

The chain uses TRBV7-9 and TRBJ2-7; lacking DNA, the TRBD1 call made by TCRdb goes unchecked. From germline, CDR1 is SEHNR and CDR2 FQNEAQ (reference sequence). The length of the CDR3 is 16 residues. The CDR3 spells CASSLAVGQRAYEQYF.

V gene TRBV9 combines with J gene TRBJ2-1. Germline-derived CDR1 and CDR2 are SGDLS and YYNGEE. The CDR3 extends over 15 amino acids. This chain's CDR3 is CASSVVTGNYNEQFF.

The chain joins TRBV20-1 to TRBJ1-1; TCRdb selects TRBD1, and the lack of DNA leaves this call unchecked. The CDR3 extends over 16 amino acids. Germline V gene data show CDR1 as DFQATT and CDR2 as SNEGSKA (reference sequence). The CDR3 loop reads CSARPQGGKMVTEAFF.

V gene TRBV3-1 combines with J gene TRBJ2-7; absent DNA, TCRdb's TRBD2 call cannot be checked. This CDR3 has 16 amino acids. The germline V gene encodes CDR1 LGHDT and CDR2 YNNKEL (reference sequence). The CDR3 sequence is CASTLGTSGGIGEQYF.

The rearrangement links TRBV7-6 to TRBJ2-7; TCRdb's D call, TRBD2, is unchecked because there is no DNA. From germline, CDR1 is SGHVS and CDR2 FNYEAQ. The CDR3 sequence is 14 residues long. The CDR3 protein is CASRGSGANYEQYF.

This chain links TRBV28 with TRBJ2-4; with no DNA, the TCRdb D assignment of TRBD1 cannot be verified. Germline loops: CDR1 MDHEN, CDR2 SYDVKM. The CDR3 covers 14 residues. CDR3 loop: CASSWTGSADIQYF.

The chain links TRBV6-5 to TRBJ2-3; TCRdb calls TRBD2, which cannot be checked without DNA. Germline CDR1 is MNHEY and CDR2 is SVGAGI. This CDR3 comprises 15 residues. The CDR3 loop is CASSYTRIFTDTQYF.